This passage covers 8 T cell receptor beta chains from one sample sequenced in a study of blood T cell repertoires in COVID-19. Clones were read by immunoSEQ multiplex PCR, and TCRdb kept only the in-frame ones, dropping some. The data show 150,000 to 200,000 clones, roughly 90% seen once. Material: peripheral blood. All receptors come from a man between 60 and 75 years old with active or convalescent COVID-19.

V usage is TRBV19 and J usage is TRBJ2-7, with a weak D call TRBD1 (6 bases). This CDR3 is built from 16 residues. In germline, CDR1 is LNHDA, CDR2 SQIVND (reference sequence). The germline V and J ends were trimmed by 0 bases and 5 bases, with 17 bases remaining between them. In DNA form, the CDR3 reads TGTGCCAGTAGTATAGATTCATCCCACAGGGCTAACGAGCAGTACTTC. Translating gives CASSIDSSHRANEQYF.

The chain couples TRBV29-1 to TRBJ2-2; 10 positions agree with TRBD1. J gave up 1 base and V 7 bases, and 3 bases lay outside the gene matches. Germline V gene sequence: CDR1 SQVTM, CDR2 ANQGSEA. This CDR3 contains 14 residues. The CDR3 is CSGRTGGNTGELFF. The CDR3, as DNA: TGCAGCGGTCGGACAGGGGGGAACACCGGGGAGCTGTTTTTT.

The V call is TRBV2, the J call TRBJ1-2; the D is unclear. V lost 4 bases and J lost 3, with 9 bases in between. The V gene's germline CDR1 is SNHLY and CDR2 FYNNEI. This CDR3 has 13 residues. The CDR3 DNA reads as TGTGCCAGCAGTGTATTCGGGGACTATGGCTACACCTTC. It codes for CASSVFGDYGYTF.

The genes are TRBV5-1 and TRBJ1-6; 9 bases fit TRBD1. The CDR3 has 14 amino acids. CDR1 is SGHRS and CDR2 is YFSETQ in the germline V gene. V trimming: 4 bases; J trimming: 8 bases; junction bases outside the gene matches: 4. The chain's CDR3 is CASSMTGGYSPLHF. The DNA of the CDR3 is TGCGCCAGCAGCATGACAGGGGGTTATTCACCCCTCCACTTT.

V and J are TRBV27 and TRBJ2-1; no definite D call. V lost 3 bases to trimming and J lost 9 bases, with 6 bases between them. The CDR3 is 11 amino acids. Per germline, CDR1 MNHEY and CDR2 SMNVEV (reference sequence). CDR3 DNA sequence: TGTGCCAGCAGTTTGAGGTCTGAGCAGTTCTTC. Translation: CASSLRSEQFF.

The chain couples TRBV11-2 to TRBJ1-6; weak D call: TRBD1 (5 bases). Trimming left V 2 bases short and J 8 bases short, with 10 bases between. This CDR3 has 14 residues. From germline, CDR1 is SGHAT and CDR2 FQNNGV. DNA of the CDR3: TGTGCCAGCAGCTTAAGTCAGGGTTATTCACCCCTCCACTTT. Translating gives CASSLSQGYSPLHF.

The V and J genes are TRBV6-6 and TRBJ1-2; 7 nucleotides line up with TRBD1. The germline V gene has CDR1 MNHNY and CDR2 SVGAGI (reference sequence). The CDR3 consists of 13 residues. With 2 bases clipped from V and 6 bases from J, the junction kept 3 bases outside the gene matches. The CDR3 loop is CASSYLRGDGYTF. The CDR3 coding sequence is TGTGCCAGCAGTTACCTCAGGGGGGATGGCTACACCTTC.

The chain uses TRBV27 and TRBJ2-3, with D tentatively TRBD2 (6 bases). The CDR3 contains 15 residues. Germline V CDR1 and CDR2: MNHEY, SMNVEV (reference sequence). V was cut by 8 bases and J by 0 bases, with 15 bases left in between. In DNA, the CDR3 is TGTGCCAGCCTTACTAGCATTTTAAGCACAGATACGCAGTATTTT. It is translated as CASLTSILSTDTQYF.